The 5 T cell receptor beta chains below come from one sample, sequenced in a study of human T cells and chemical hapten exposure. Time point here: patch test 3, about 24 weeks after DPC sensitization. Treatment: therapeutic diphenylcyclopropenone sensitization with weekly scalp DPC. Each CDR3 protein gets one entry after TCRdb re-called the RACE reads with MiXCR. The table shows some 180,000 distinct CDR3 sequences, with under 25% occurring only once. Sequencing used whole blood, obtained in connection with sensitization to the hapten diphenylcyclopropenone (DPC). The source of these receptors is a woman aged 40-49 years with alopecia areata. Some clones in this sample may be carry-over from other donors' samples.

The chain employs TRBV27 and TRBJ1-5; TRBD1 matches at 9 bases. CDR3 size: 15 residues. J lost 4 bases, V lost 5 bases, and 6 bases had no gene match. Germline lookup yields CDR1 MNHEY and CDR2 SMNVEV (reference sequence). The CDR3 is CASSATGGRNQPQHF. The CDR3 DNA reads as TGTGCCAGCAGTGCTACAGGGGGCCGGAATCAGCCCCAGCATTTT.

The rearrangement links TRBV28 to TRBJ2-1, with 9 bases identical to TRBD2. J lost 4 bases, V lost 6 bases, and 10 bases had no gene match. Per the germline V gene, CDR1 is MDHEN and CDR2 is SYDVKM. CDR3 length: 16 amino acids. CDR3 nucleotide sequence: TGTGCCAGCAGGCCTACCGGGACTAGCTGGTACAATGAGCAGTTCTTC. Protein sequence: CASRPTGTSWYNEQFF.

This clonotype was recorded many times. The chain is built from TRBV12-5 and TRBJ2-3, with 9 bases lining up with TRBD1. In germline, CDR1 is LGHNT, CDR2 FRNRAP. V lost 5 bases to trimming and J lost 4 bases; unmatched junction nucleotides: 7. This CDR3 region has 15 residues. CDR3 in amino acids: CASGPGQGLADTQYF. DNA for the CDR3: TGTGCTAGTGGTCCGGGACAGGGTCTCGCAGATACGCAGTATTTT.

V and J are TRBV28 and TRBJ2-3; 10 bases align to TRBD2. This CDR3 is built from 15 residues. Germline V gene data show CDR1 as MDHEN and CDR2 as SYDVKM. Trimming at V came to 6 bases and at J to 4 bases, leaving 7 bases not matched to a gene. For the CDR3, the DNA is TGTGCCAGCAGCGGAGCGGGAGGGCCATCAGATACGCAGTATTTT. This encodes CASSGAGGPSDTQYF.

This clonotype was detected a few times. The chain employs TRBV7-9 and TRBJ2-1; TRBD1 aligns across 11 bases. CDR1 and CDR2 (germline): SEHNR, FQNEAQ (reference sequence). This CDR3 contains 15 residues. V shed 5 bases, J shed 7 bases, and the junction held 7 bases outside the gene matches. CDR3 sequence: CASSTRTGGGNEQFF. CDR3 DNA sequence: TGTGCCAGCAGCACCAGGACAGGGGGCGGAAATGAGCAGTTCTTC.